The clone carrying this T cell receptor beta chain was detected only once. Its specificity is not known. The data are from a study of T cells in localized non-small cell lung cancer. The study's findings and limits: Elevated blood T cell density was associated with longer overall survival. Heterogeneity remains possible, as sequencing covered one tumor region only. Within adjacent lung there appeared a median 57 of the top 100 tumor clones. Uninvolved neighboring lung showed the greatest T cell clonality, exceeding tumor.

Assay used: immunoSEQ multiplex PCR; TCRdb lists only in-frame clones, some missing. The sample consists of some 39,000 clones, around 75% of them appearing once. CDR1 is MNHNS and CDR2 is SASEGT in the germline V gene. CDR3 size: 16 residues. With V trimmed by 2 bases and J by 4 bases, 8 bases remained unmatched. The J gene is TRBJ1-3, the V gene TRBV6-1; 7 bases fit TRBD1. This TCR came from a woman aged 40 to 75 with stage II squamous cell lung carcinoma. This specimen consisted of PBMCs, obtained before any cancer treatment. This CDR3 reads CASSESLGQTGNTIYF. In DNA, the CDR3 is TGTGCCAGCAGTGAAAGTTTGGGACAGACAGGAAACACCATATATTTT.